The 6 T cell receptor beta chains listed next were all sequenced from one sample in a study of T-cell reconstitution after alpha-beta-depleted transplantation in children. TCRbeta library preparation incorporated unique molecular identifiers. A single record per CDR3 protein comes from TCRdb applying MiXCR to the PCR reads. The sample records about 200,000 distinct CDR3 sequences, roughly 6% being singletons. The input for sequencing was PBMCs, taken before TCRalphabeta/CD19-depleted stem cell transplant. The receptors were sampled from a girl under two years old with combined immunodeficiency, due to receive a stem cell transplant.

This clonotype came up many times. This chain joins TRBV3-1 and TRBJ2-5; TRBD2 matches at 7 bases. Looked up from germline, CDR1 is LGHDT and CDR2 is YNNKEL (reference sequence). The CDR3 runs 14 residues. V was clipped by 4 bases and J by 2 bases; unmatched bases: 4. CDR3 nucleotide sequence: TGTGCCAGCAGCCTATCAGCGGGGCAAGAGACCCAGTACTTC. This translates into CASSLSAGQETQYF.

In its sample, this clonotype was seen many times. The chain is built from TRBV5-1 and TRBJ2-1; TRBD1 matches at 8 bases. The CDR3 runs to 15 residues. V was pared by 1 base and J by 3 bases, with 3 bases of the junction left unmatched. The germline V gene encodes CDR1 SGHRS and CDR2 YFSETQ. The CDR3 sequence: CASSLLDRDYNEQFF. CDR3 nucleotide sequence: TGCGCCAGCAGCTTGCTGGACAGGGACTACAATGAGCAGTTCTTC.

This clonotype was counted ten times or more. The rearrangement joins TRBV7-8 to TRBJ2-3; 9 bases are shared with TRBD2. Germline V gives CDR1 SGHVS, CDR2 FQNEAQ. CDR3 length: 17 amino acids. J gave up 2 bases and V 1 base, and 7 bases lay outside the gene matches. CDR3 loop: CASSLEASGAPTDTQYF. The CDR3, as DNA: TGTGCCAGCAGCTTAGAGGCTAGCGGGGCACCCACAGATACGCAGTATTTT.

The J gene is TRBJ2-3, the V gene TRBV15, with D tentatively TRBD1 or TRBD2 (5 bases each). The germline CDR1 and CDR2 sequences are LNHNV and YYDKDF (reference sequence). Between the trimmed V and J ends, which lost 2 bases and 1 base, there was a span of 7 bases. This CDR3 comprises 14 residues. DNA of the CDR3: TGTGCCACCAGCAGACCGGGACGCACAGATACGCAGTATTTT. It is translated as CATSRPGRTDTQYF.

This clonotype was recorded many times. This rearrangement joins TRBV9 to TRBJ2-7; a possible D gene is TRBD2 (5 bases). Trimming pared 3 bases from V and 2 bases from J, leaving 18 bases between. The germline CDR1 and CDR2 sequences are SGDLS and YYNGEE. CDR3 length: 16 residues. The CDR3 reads CASSANIERPPYEQYF. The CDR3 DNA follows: TGTGCCAGCAGCGCGAACATAGAGCGGCCCCCCTACGAGCAGTACTTC. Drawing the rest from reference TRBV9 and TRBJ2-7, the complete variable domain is DSGVTQTPKHLITATGQRVTLRCSPRSGDLSVYWYQQSLDQGLQFLIQYYNGEERAKGNILERFSAQQFPDLHSELNLSSLELGDSALYFCASSANIERPPYEQYFGPGTRLTVT.

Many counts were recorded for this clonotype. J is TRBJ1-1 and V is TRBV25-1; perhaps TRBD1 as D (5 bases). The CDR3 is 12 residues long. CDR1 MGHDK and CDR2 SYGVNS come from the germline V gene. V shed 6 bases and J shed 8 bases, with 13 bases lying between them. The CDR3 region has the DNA TGTGCCAGCAGCCCCACAGGAGCAGAAGCTTTCTTT. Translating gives CASSPTGAEAFF.